The 31 T cell receptor beta chains below were found in one sample sequenced in a study of T cells in Graves' hyperthyroidism and ophthalmopathy. It was RNA transcripts that yielded the amplified TCR beta CDR3 regions. The TCR CDR3 was amplified in a first-round RT-PCR using the HTBI primer set. Using its own MiXCR run on the multiplex PCR reads, TCRdb lists one record per CDR3 protein. The sample lists about 300,000 distinct CDR3 sequences, 25% to 30% occurring once. Sequencing was done on a sample of blood. The receptor source for this set is a man aged 35 to 55 with Graves' hyperthyroidism that later progressed to Graves' ophthalmopathy.

V is TRBV12-3 or TRBV12-4 and J is TRBJ1-1; no firm D call. The germline V and J ends were trimmed by 3 bases and 1 base, with 6 bases remaining between them. The CDR3 is 13 residues long. CDR3 DNA: TGTGCCAGCAGTTTCGGAACGAACACTGAAGCTTTCTTT. Residues: CASSFGTNTEAFF.

This clonotype was counted at least ten times. V usage is TRBV18 and J usage is TRBJ1-5; 7 bases are a match to TRBD1. V shed 6 bases and J 5 bases; nucleotides not matched to a gene: 7. Germline V CDR1 and CDR2: KGHSH, LQKENI. There are 14 residues in the CDR3. Written as DNA, the CDR3 is TGTGCCAGCTCCCTCGACAGGGCGGATCAGCCCCAGCATTTT. This encodes CASSLDRADQPQHF.

This clonotype was found many times. The chain combines TRBV7-2 with TRBJ1-3; D is unclear. CDR3 length: 15 amino acids. Trimming pared 3 bases from V and 3 bases from J, leaving 12 bases between. Germline V lookup: CDR1 SGHTA, CDR2 FQGNSA. The CDR3 coding sequence is TGTGCCAGCAGCTTTCGAAGCGTAGGTGGAAACACCATATATTTT. Its protein is CASSFRSVGGNTIYF.

This clonotype was counted at least ten times. The V and J genes are TRBV6-2 or TRBV6-3 and TRBJ1-5, with a tentative D call TRBD1 (6 bases). Germline V lookup: CDR1 MNHEY, CDR2 SVGEGT. CDR3 size: 14 residues. With 4 bases removed from V and 5 bases from J, the gap between germline ends came to 12 bases. The DNA of the CDR3 is TGTGCCAGCAGTTTCACAGGGAGCGATCAGCCCCAGCATTTT. It yields the protein CASSFTGSDQPQHF.

The CDR3 here is CASSIAGQGAYEQYF. For the CDR3, the DNA is TGTGCCAGTAGTATAGCGGGACAGGGAGCTTACGAGCAGTACTTC. The chain links TRBV19 to TRBJ2-7; 9 bases match TRBD1. The CDR3 consists of 15 residues. Germline CDR1 LNHDA, CDR2 SQIVND (reference sequence). J was trimmed by 4 bases and V by 1 base; bases with no gene match: 5.

This clonotype was found many times. This chain joins TRBV12-3 or TRBV12-4 and TRBJ2-7; 8 positions match TRBD2. V trimming: 5 bases; J trimming: 4 bases; junction bases outside the gene matches: 7. The CDR3 is made up of 14 amino acids. The CDR3 DNA sequence: TGTGCCAGCAGTCGACCCTCGGGAGGGTACGAGCAGTACTTC. Translation gives CASSRPSGGYEQYF.

This clonotype came up a few times. This chain joins TRBV12-3 or TRBV12-4 and TRBJ1-5; 10 nucleotides match TRBD1. The CDR3 spans 16 residues. Unmatched junction bases numbered 6, after V lost 5 bases and J lost 2 bases. The chain's CDR3 is CASSAGTGVGNQPQHF. The DNA of the CDR3 is TGTGCCAGCAGTGCGGGGACAGGGGTTGGCAATCAGCCCCAGCATTTT.

The table lists this clonotype with many counts. This CDR3 reads CASSLLAGGSYEQYF. The CDR3 nucleotides read TGTGCCAGCAGCCTGCTAGCGGGAGGATCCTACGAGCAGTACTTC. The chain employs TRBV7-9 and TRBJ2-7, with 11 bases that match TRBD2. This CDR3 is built from 15 residues. V dropped 5 bases and J dropped 1; count of bases not matched to a gene: 4. CDR1 SEHNR and CDR2 FQNEAQ come from the germline V gene (reference sequence).

There are a few counts of this clonotype. The chain combines TRBV6-1 with TRBJ2-5; the D is unclear. CDR1 MNHNS and CDR2 SASEGT come from the germline V gene. V lost 7 bases and J lost 5, with 14 bases in between. The length of the CDR3 is 13 residues. The CDR3 loop is CASKFGRRETQYF. In nucleotides, the CDR3 is TGTGCCAGCAAATTTGGTAGGCGGGAGACCCAGTACTTC.

V gene TRBV7-2 combines with J gene TRBJ2-5; a possible D gene is TRBD2 (7 bases). The CDR3 runs 14 residues. The germline V gene has CDR1 SGHTA and CDR2 FQGNSA. V gave up 5 bases and J gave up 5 bases, with 15 bases separating them. CDR3 sequence: CASSRRGRGETQYF. The CDR3 bases are TGTGCCAGCAGCCGACGGGGGCGGGGGGAGACCCAGTACTTC.

The chain carries TRBV10-3 and TRBJ2-5, with D tentatively TRBD2 (6 bases). Germline values: CDR1 ENHRY, CDR2 SYGVKD. The V and J ends lost 0 bases and 1 base respectively, with 12 bases between them. The CDR3 sequence is 16 residues long. The CDR3 region has the DNA TGTGCCATCAGTGAGTCCCTAACTAGCCTCCAAGAGACCCAGTACTTC. Amino acids: CAISESLTSLQETQYF.

This clonotype occurred many times. The chain recombines TRBV6-5 with TRBJ1-1; D is ambiguous. Trimming took off 6 bases at V and 4 bases at J, with 12 bases between the two ends. In germline, CDR1 is MNHEY, CDR2 SVGAGI. The length of the CDR3 is 13 residues. The CDR3: CASSSGGGTEAFF. CDR3 coding DNA: TGTGCCAGCAGCAGCGGAGGAGGCACTGAAGCTTTCTTT.

In its sample, this clonotype was seen many times. A much larger clonotype is one base distant, so this may be a read error. The chain uses TRBV29-1 and TRBJ1-1, with D possibly matching TRBD1 (6 bases). The germline V gene encodes CDR1 SQVTM and CDR2 ANQGSEA. CDR3 length equals 14 residues. CDR3 amino acids: CSVPAGVMNTETFF. The CDR3 nucleotides read TGCAGCGTACCAGCAGGGGTGATGAACACTGAAACTTTCTTT.

The rearrangement uses TRBV20-1 and TRBJ2-7; 13 bases agree with TRBD2. V lost 7 bases and J lost 2; bases outside the gene matches: 8. The CDR3 contains 15 residues. Germline assignment: CDR1 DFQATT and CDR2 SNEGSKA (reference sequence). DNA of the CDR3: TGCAGTGGGAGGACCGGGACTAGCGGGGCCTACGAGCAGTACTTC. This codes for CSGRTGTSGAYEQYF.

At least ten counts were recorded for this clonotype. J is TRBJ1-1 and V is TRBV12-3 or TRBV12-4; D uncertain. This CDR3 has 14 amino acids. Trimming cost V 3 bases and J 3 bases, with 11 bases left between them. CDR3 region: CASSFGLGDTEAFF. The DNA of the CDR3 is TGTGCCAGCAGTTTCGGCCTGGGTGACACTGAAGCTTTCTTT.

This clonotype was observed at least ten times. The V call is TRBV20-1, the J call TRBJ2-5; no clear D. In germline, CDR1 is DFQATT, CDR2 SNEGSKA (reference sequence). Trimming shortened V by 1 base and J by 1 base, and 10 bases separated the two germline ends. The CDR3 extends over 14 amino acids. CDR3 region: CSARAASFQETQYF. The CDR3 bases are TGCAGTGCTAGAGCGGCCAGCTTCCAAGAGACCCAGTACTTC.

This clonotype was recorded at least ten times. This rearrangement joins TRBV4-1 to TRBJ2-5; D call uncertain. This CDR3 contains 15 residues. V lost 0 bases to trimming and J lost 5 bases, with 13 bases between them. Germline loops: CDR1 MGHRA, CDR2 YSYEKL. The CDR3 region has the DNA TGCGCCAGCAGCCAAGAAGTCGCTAGATCTGAGACCCAGTACTTC. Amino acids: CASSQEVARSETQYF.

This clonotype was observed at least ten times. The chain is built from TRBV27 and TRBJ2-2; 7 bases match TRBD2. CDR3 length: 14 residues. With V trimmed by 4 bases and J by 4 bases, 3 bases remained unmatched. CDR1 and CDR2 (germline): MNHEY, SMNVEV (reference sequence). As DNA, the CDR3 is TGTGCCAGCAGTTCTAGCGGCCTCACCGGGGAGCTGTTTTTT. It is translated as CASSSSGLTGELFF.

The rearrangement links TRBV28 to TRBJ2-4; 7 bases align to TRBD1. Germline V gene sequence: CDR1 MDHEN, CDR2 SYDVKM. The CDR3 is made up of 15 amino acids. V gave up 5 bases and J gave up 3 bases; unmatched junction bases: 7. CDR3 coding DNA: TGTGCCAGCAGTCCGTCCCGGGACAGCAAAAACATTCAGTACTTC. It encodes CASSPSRDSKNIQYF.

Many counts were recorded for this clonotype. The chain couples TRBV6-2 or TRBV6-3 to TRBJ2-7, with D possibly being TRBD2 (6 bases). CDR1 and CDR2 (germline): MNHEY, SVGEGT. The germline V and J ends were trimmed by 6 bases and 0 bases, with 18 bases remaining between them. The CDR3 contains 16 residues. In nucleotides, the CDR3 is TGTGCCAGCAGCCCCACTTCTAGCGTTAGCTCCTACGAGCAGTACTTC. It yields the protein CASSPTSSVSSYEQYF.

This clonotype has at least ten counts. J is TRBJ2-2 and V is TRBV6-5; D is uncertain. The CDR3 contains 14 residues. Looked up from germline, CDR1 is MNHEY and CDR2 is SVGAGI. V was cut by 0 bases and J by 4 bases, with 6 bases left in between. Here the CDR3 DNA reads TGTGCCAGCAGTTACTCGATGTTCACCGGGGAGCTGTTTTTT. Its translation: CASSYSMFTGELFF.

This clonotype appeared many times. The genes are TRBV28 and TRBJ2-5; 14 bases are shared with TRBD2. The trim removed 5 bases at V and 1 base at J, leaving 9 bases unmatched. Germline-derived CDR1 and CDR2 are MDHEN and SYDVKM. CDR3 length equals 18 residues. The CDR3 DNA reads as TGTGCCAGCAGTCAAACGGGACTAGCGGGAGTGGGCCAAGAGACCCAGTACTTC. Residues: CASSQTGLAGVGQETQYF.

This clonotype was picked up many times. The V and J genes are TRBV3-1 and TRBJ2-7; D call uncertain. The CDR3 extends over 14 amino acids. CDR1 is LGHDT, CDR2 YNNKEL, per germline (reference sequence). Trimming stripped 3 bases from V and 5 bases from J, with 14 bases between. CDR3 protein: CASSQPGQTHEQYF. The CDR3 DNA sequence: TGTGCCAGCAGCCAGCCGGGCCAAACGCACGAGCAGTACTTC.

This clonotype was observed at least ten times. The chain joins TRBV24-1 to TRBJ2-2; D is ambiguous. The V end was cut by 10 bases, the J end by 0 bases, with 8 bases between. Germline CDR1 is KGHDR and CDR2 is SFDVKD. This CDR3 has 13 residues. CDR3 residues: CATAHANTGELFF. The DNA for the CDR3 is TGTGCCACGGCCCATGCGAACACCGGGGAGCTGTTTTTT.

The rearrangement joins TRBV28 to TRBJ1-5; D ambiguous. With 11 bases removed from V and 3 bases from J, the gap between germline ends came to 17 bases. The germline V gene has CDR1 MDHEN and CDR2 SYDVKM. CDR3 length equals 14 residues. CDR3: CAGIQSRPNQPQHF. CDR3 nucleotides: TGTGCCGGCATTCAGTCCAGACCCAATCAGCCCCAGCATTTT.

CDR3 sequence reads: CASSPERGRGNYEQYF. The CDR3 coding sequence is TGTGCCAGCAGTCCCGAGAGGGGTCGGGGCAACTACGAGCAGTACTTC. This chain links TRBV6-1 with TRBJ2-7, with D tentatively TRBD1 or TRBD2 (5 bases each). Deletions cut 5 bases from V and 3 bases from J, with 20 bases between. The CDR3 covers 16 residues. Germline V gene data show CDR1 as MNHNS and CDR2 as SASEGT.

This clonotype was found many times. V and J are TRBV5-1 and TRBJ1-2; the match to TRBD1 covers 11 bases. J lost 4 bases, V lost 4 bases, and 15 bases had no gene match. Per the germline V gene, CDR1 is SGHRS and CDR2 is YFSETQ. The CDR3 loop spans 18 amino acids. This CDR3 reads CASSLVWTGGTQSYGYTF. CDR3 bases: TGCGCCAGCAGCCTGGTTTGGACAGGGGGCACCCAGAGCTATGGCTACACCTTC.

There are many counts of this clonotype. The chain carries TRBV29-1 and TRBJ2-4; possibly TRBD1 for D (6 bases). This CDR3 region has 15 residues. The germline V and J ends were trimmed by 1 base and 1 base, with 11 bases remaining between them. Germline CDR1 reads SQVTM; CDR2 reads ANQGSEA. The CDR3 protein is CSVEAPGEAKNIQYF. CDR3 DNA: TGCAGCGTTGAAGCGCCAGGGGAGGCCAAAAACATTCAGTACTTC.

This clonotype was seen only a few times. The rearrangement links TRBV29-1 to TRBJ2-4; 9 bases align to TRBD1. V lost 5 bases to trimming and J lost 6 bases; unmatched junction nucleotides: 14. The germline V gene encodes CDR1 SQVTM and CDR2 ANQGSEA. This CDR3 comprises 16 residues. The chain's CDR3 is CSVQGDGDRVRNIQYF. The DNA of the CDR3 is TGCAGCGTTCAAGGCGACGGGGACAGGGTACGAAACATTCAGTACTTC.

Many counts were recorded for this clonotype. The J gene is TRBJ1-2, the V gene TRBV2; TRBD1 agrees at 8 bases. The CDR3 has 17 amino acids. Trimming took 5 bases from V and 3 from J; bases not matched to a gene: 14. The germline CDR1 and CDR2 sequences are SNHLY and FYNNEI. CDR3 protein: CASSNGDRSVEDYGYTF. CDR3 sequence (DNA): TGTGCCAGCAGTAACGGGGACAGGTCGGTCGAGGACTATGGCTACACCTTC.

This clonotype was observed at least ten times. The chain joins TRBV28 to TRBJ2-7; 7 bases fit TRBD1. This CDR3 region has 14 residues. J gave up 2 bases and V 6 bases, and 7 bases lay outside the gene matches. In germline, CDR1 is MDHEN, CDR2 SYDVKM. CDR3 nucleotides: TGTGCCAGCAGACCTCTCGGGACAGCCTACGAGCAGTACTTC. This sequence encodes CASRPLGTAYEQYF.